This TCR beta chain was captured by sequencing in a study of CD8 T cells in ankylosing spondylitis (dated by TCRdb to the late 2010s). Study-level background: T cell receptor beta repertoires were profiled in healthy donors and ankylosing spondylitis patients so that disease-linked TCR variants could be found. The full study cohort was made up of roughly 25 ankylosing spondylitis patients and approximately 100 healthy donors. Peripheral blood was sampled, and synovial fluid was additionally collected from ankylosing spondylitis patients.

This clonotype was seen a few times. Its antigen is currently not known. No quality values exist for individual bases; no much larger clone is one base distant. The trim is 4 bases for V and 2 bases for J, with a gap of 10 bases between the germline ends. From the cysteine up to the phenylalanine, the CDR3 has a length of 14 residues. Kept here is only the CDR3 DNA, which spans 42 bases and is read in frame from base 1. In the germline V gene, CDR1 corresponds to LGHNA and CDR2 to YNFKEQ. Study-wide findings and limitations: Blood from ankylosing spondylitis patients appeared to be characterized by a TCR beta motif composed of 7 to 9 highly homologous amino acid variants. Some motif variants had previously been reported in the synovial fluid and blood of reactive arthritis patients, which suggests shared mechanisms of disease initiation. In peripheral blood, the disease-linked clones were found at relatively low frequencies and had a CD8+ phenotype. The disease-linked clones were reported to be significantly enriched in matched synovial fluid samples from ankylosing spondylitis patients.

Sequenced using an Illumina HiSeq 2500. TCR beta libraries were prepared by quantitative 5'-RACE with molecular barcodes. The study's processing was this. To identify disease-linked TCR variants, a new computational method was used, one built on a probabilistic model of VDJ rearrangement. TCRdb handled the public reads itself, with Q25 trimming in fastp and clone calling in MiXCR, and kept productive beta chains. Each CDR3 protein appears once, grouped with its most common genes and DNA. TCRdb, not the authors, supplied the V and J calls. For this sample the table gives approximately 550,000 distinct CDR3 sequences, of which about 12% were detected only once. Of the sample, about 6.5% falls within the top ten clones.

This TCR derives from a male donor with ankylosing spondylitis. In this chain, TRBV4-2 is recombined with TRBJ2-3; the D gene identity is not certain. The sample consisted of blood, either unsorted or a sorted T cell fraction (not recorded which). The CDR3 in this case is CASSPTWDTDTQYF. In nucleotide form, the sequence is TGTGCCAGCAGCCCAACCTGGGACACAGATACGCAGTATTTT.